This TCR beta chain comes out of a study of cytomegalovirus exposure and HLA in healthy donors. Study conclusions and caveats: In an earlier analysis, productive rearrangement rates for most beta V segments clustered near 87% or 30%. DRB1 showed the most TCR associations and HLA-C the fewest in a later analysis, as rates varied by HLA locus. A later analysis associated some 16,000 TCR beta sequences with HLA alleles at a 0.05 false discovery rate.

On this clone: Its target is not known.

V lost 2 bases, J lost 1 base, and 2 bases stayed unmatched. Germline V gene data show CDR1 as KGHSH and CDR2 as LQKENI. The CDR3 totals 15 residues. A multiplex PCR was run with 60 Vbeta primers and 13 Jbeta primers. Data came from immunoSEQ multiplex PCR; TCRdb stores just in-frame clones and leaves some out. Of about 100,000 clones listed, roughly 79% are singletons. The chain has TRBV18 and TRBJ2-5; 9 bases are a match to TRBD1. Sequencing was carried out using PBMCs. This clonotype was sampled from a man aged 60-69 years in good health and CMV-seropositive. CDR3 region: CASSPRDRVQETQYF. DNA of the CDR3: TGTGCCAGCTCACCAAGGGACAGGGTCCAAGAGACCCAGTACTTC. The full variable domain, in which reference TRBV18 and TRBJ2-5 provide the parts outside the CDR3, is NAGVMQNPRHLVRRRGQEARLRCSPMKGHSHVYWYRQLPEEGLKFMVYLQKENIIDESGMPKERFSAEFPKEGPSILRIQQVVRGDSAAYFCASSPRDRVQETQYFGPGTRLLVL.